This T cell receptor beta chain was retrieved from a study of T cell changes during pregnancy in multiple sclerosis. Sequencing was performed with immunoSEQ multiplex PCR; in TCRdb, only in-frame clones are kept and a portion is missing. The sample lists about 36,000 clones; roughly 93% were seen once. The CDR3 extends over 13 amino acids. CDR1 and CDR2 from the germline V gene are SQVTM and ANQGSEA. Trimming shortened V by 1 base and J by 4 bases, and 10 bases separated the two germline ends. This TCR derives from a female donor with multiple sclerosis, enrolled in a pregnancy study. The rearrangement uses TRBV29-1 and TRBJ1-1; unclear D gene. Sample: CD4+ T cells from peripheral blood mononuclear cells, taken in the first trimester of pregnancy. In nucleotides, the CDR3 is TGCAGCGTTGAAGGTGGAGGGTTCACTGAAGCTTTCTTT. The encoded protein is CSVEGGGFTEAFF.